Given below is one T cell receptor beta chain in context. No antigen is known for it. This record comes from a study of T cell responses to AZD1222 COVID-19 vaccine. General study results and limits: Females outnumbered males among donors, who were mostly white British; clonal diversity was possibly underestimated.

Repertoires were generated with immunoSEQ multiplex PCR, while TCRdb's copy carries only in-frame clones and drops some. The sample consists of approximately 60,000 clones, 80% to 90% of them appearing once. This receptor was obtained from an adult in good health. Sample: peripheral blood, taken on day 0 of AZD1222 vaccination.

The CDR3 spells CASSLTAGGPEQFF. Written as DNA, the CDR3 is TGTGCCAGCAGCTTAACAGCCGGAGGCCCTGAGCAGTTCTTC. The genes are TRBV11-3 and TRBJ2-1; TRBD2 is a possible D gene (5 bases). The CDR3 is 14 residues long. The ends were cut back, 2 bases at V and 9 bases at J, with 14 bases in the middle. In germline, CDR1 is SGHNT, CDR2 YENEEA.